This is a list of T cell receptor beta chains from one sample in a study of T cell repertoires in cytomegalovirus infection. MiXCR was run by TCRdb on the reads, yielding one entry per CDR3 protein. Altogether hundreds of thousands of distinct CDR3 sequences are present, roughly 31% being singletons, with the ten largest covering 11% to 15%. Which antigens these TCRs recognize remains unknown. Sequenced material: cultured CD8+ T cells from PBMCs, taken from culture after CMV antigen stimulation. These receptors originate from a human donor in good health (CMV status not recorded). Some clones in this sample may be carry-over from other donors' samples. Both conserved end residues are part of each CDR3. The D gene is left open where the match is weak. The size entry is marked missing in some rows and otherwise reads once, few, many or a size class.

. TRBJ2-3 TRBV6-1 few TGTGCCAGCGGGGACTTCACAGATACGCAGTATTTT CASGDFTDTQYF
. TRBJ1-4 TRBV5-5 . TGTGCCAGCAGCTTGACGGTCCGGCAGGCCGATAATGAAAAACTGTTTTTT CASSLTVRQADNEKLFF
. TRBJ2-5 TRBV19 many TGTGCCAGTAGTATAAAGGGCCTAGAGACCCAGTACTTC CASSIKGLETQYF
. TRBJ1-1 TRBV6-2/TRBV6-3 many TGTGCCAGCAGCTACTCGGGGGGGAGGACTGAAGCTTTCTTT CASSYSGGRTEAFF
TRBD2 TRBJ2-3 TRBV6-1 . TGTGCCAGCAGTGAATGGGGCGGGGGGACGACAGATACGCAGTATTTT CASSEWGGGTTDTQYF
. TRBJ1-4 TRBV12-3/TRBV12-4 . TGTGCCAGCAGTTTTTCGCTTCGACAGGATGGGGCTCCTAATGAAAAACTGTTTTTT CASSFSLRQDGAPNEKLFF
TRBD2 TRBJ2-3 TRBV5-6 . TGTGCCAACAGCTTCCCGACTAGCGGTCCGAATACGCAGTATTTT CANSFPTSGPNTQYF
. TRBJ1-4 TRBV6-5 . TGTGCCAGCAGGTCAATTGCAACTAATGAAAAACTGTTTTTT CASRSIATNEKLFF
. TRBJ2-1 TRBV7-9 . TGTGCCAGCAGCTTACTGTCCAGCGGCCCAAGGAGGGATGAGCAGTTCTTC CASSLLSSGPRRDEQFF
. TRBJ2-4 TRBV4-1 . TGCGCCAGCAGCCAAGGGGCGGTCGCCAAAAACATTCAGTACTTC CASSQGAVAKNIQYF
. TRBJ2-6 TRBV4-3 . TGCGCCAGCAGCCAAGATGTCAGCTCTGGGGCCAACGTCCTGACTTTC CASSQDVSSGANVLTF
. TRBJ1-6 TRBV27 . TGTGCCAGCAGCCCCGGGACCGTCAGGTTGTCACCCCTCCACTTT CASSPGTVRLSPLHF
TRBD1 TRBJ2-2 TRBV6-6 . TGTGCCAGCAGTTACTCGCGACAGGGGGCCCCCGGGGAGCTGTTTTTT CASSYSRQGAPGELFF
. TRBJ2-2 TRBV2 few TGTGCCAGCAGCTTGACAGGCCCCGGGGAGCTGTTTTTT CASSLTGPGELFF
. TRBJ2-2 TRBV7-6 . TGTGCCAGCAGCGCAACGAGGGGTGAGACGAGCACCGGGGAGCTGTTTTTT CASSATRGETSTGELFF
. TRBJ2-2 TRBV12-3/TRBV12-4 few TGTGCCAGCAGAGTAACGGACAGAGAACTGTTCTTGACCGGGGAGCTGTTTTTT CASRVTDRELFLTGELFF
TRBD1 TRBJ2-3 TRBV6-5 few TGTGCCAGCAGTTACTCTGGACAGGCGGCAGATACGCAGTATTTT CASSYSGQAADTQYF
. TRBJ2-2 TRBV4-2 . TGTGCCAGCAGCCAAGAAGAGGGGTCCTTGACGAACACCGGGGAGCTGTTTTTT CASSQEEGSLTNTGELFF
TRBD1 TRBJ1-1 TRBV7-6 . TGTGCCAGCAGCTACCTCCAGGGGGGTGGCACTGAAGCTTTCTTT CASSYLQGGGTEAFF
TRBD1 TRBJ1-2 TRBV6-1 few TGTGCCAGCAGGACAGGGCTTGACTATGGCTACACCTTC CASRTGLDYGYTF
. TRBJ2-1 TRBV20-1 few TGCAGTGCTAGTGCCGTGGGATCACCGGTGCAGTTCTTC CSASAVGSPVQFF
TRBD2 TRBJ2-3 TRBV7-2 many TGTGCCAGCAGCTTAGGGCGGGGGACTAGCACAGATACGCAGTATTTT CASSLGRGTSTDTQYF
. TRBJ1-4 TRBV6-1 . TGTGCCAGCAGCCAGCGGGATACAACTAATGAAAAACTGTTTTTT CASSQRDTTNEKLFF
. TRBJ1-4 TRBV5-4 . TGTGCCAGCAGCCCCCGACCGCAGGTCGCAACTAATGAAAAACTGTTTTTT CASSPRPQVATNEKLFF
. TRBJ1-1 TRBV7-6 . TGTGCCAGCAGCTTAGACCTGGCGGATGAAGCTTTCTTT CASSLDLADEAFF
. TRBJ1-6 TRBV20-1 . TGCAGTGCTAAAGGGGGGGCGCCGGGTAATTCACCCCTCCACTTT CSAKGGAPGNSPLHF
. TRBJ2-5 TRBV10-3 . TGTGCCATCAGTGATACCCAAAGTGCCCAGTACTTC CAISDTQSAQYF
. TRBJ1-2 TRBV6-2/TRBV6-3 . TGTGCCAGCAGTTACTTACAGGTACCATCCTTCTATGGCTACACCTTC CASSYLQVPSFYGYTF